This T cell receptor (beta chain) was captured in a study of cytomegalovirus exposure and HLA in healthy donors. From the 120-subject validation cohort, which was separate from the roughly 670-subject first cohort, the donors were drawn. This clone was seen just once. Its antigen is still unknown. Only in-frame clones appear in the TCRdb table, and some are missing; sequencing was by immunoSEQ multiplex PCR. The sample carries tens of thousands of clones, approximately 95% recorded once. Study-wide findings and caveats: The study recorded around 160 TCR beta chains that were cytomegalovirus-associated. Diagnosis of cytomegalovirus status made by the classifier reportedly showed high specificity and sensitivity. It was found in a later analysis that first-cohort TCR clusters tended to co-occur in the approximately 120 validation repertoires.

The sequence derives from a man aged 18 to 29 in good health and CMV-seronegative. The sequenced sample was PBMCs.

For the CDR3, the DNA is TGTGCCAGTGCTCTGGGGAGAAGCAATCAGCCCCAGCATTTT. Translating gives CASALGRSNQPQHF. The chain couples TRBV2 to TRBJ1-5; D remains ambiguous. Germline CDR1 is SNHLY and CDR2 is FYNNEI. The CDR3 is made up of 14 amino acids. V lost 9 bases and J 1 base, leaving 13 bases between the germline ends.